Detailed here is one T cell receptor (beta chain). Treatment reported: oral pan-JAK inhibitor, 5-10 mg twice daily. Collection of lesional scalp punch biopsies and peripheral blood was performed in alopecia areata patients. Reverse transcription of extracted RNA yielded cDNA, which provided the sequencing template. Clones were sequenced by immunoSEQ multiplex PCR, and TCRdb holds only the in-frame ones, with some missing. The sample has some 44,000 clones, approximately 92% seen once; the top ten hold under 20%. Trimming took off 4 bases at V and 4 bases at J, with 8 bases between the two ends. From germline, CDR1 is GTSNPN and CDR2 SVGIG (reference sequence). The CDR3 sequence is 11 residues long. The sample is drawn from a study of CD8+ T cells in alopecia areata.

The receptor was isolated from a human donor with alopecia areata. This chain links TRBV30 with TRBJ2-7; D gene unclear. The sequenced sample was CD8+ T cells sorted from blood, obtained at week 24, from a patient treated with tofacitinib. CDR3 amino acids: CAWTRGYEQYF. Written as DNA, the CDR3 is TGTGCCTGGACCAGAGGATACGAGCAGTACTTC.